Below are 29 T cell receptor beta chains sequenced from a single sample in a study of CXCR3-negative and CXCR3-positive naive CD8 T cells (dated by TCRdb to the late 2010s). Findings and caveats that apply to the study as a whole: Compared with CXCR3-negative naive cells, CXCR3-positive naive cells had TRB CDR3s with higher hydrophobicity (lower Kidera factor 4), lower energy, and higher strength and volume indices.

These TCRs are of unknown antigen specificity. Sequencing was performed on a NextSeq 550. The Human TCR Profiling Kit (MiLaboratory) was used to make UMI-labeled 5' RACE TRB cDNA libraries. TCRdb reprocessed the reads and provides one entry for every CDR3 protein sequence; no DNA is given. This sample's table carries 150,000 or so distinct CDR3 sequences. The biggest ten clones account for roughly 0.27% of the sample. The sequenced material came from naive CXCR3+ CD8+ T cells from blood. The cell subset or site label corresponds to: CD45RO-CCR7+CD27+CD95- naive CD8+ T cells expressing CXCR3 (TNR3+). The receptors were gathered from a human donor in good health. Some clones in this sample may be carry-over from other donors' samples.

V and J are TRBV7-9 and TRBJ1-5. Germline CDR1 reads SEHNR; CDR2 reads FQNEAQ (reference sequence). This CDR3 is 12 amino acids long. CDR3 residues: CASSHSDQPQHF.

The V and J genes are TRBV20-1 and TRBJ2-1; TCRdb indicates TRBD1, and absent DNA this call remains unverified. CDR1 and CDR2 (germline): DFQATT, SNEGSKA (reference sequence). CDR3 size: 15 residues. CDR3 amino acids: CSATVGDIIYNEQFF.

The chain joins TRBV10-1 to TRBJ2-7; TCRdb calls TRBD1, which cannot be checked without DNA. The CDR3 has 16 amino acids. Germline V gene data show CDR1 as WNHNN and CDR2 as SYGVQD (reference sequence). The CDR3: CASSESRGGNPYEQYF.

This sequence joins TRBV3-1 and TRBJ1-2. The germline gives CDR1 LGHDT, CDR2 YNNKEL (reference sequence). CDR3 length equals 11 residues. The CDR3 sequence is CASTQDGRRTF.

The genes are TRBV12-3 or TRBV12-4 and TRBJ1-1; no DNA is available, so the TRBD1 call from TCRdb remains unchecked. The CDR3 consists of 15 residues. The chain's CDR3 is CASSPHPQGNTEAFF.

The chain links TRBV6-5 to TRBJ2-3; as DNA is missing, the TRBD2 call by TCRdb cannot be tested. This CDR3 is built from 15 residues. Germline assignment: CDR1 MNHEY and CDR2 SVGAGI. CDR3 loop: CASSPSGGSEDTQYF.

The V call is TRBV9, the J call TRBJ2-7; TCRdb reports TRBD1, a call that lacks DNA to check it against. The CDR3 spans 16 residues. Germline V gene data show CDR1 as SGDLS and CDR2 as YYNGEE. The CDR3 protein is CASSPSNRDGAYEQYF.

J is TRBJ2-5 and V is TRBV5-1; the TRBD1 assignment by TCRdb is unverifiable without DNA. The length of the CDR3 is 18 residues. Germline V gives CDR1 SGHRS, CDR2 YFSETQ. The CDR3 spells CASTEGQGEFGTQETQYF. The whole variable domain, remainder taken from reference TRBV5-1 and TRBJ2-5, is KAGVTQTPRYLIKTRGQQVTLSCSPISGHRSVSWYQQTPGQGLQFLFEYFSETQRNKGNFPGRFSGRQFSNSRSEMNVSTLELGDSALYLCASTEGQGEFGTQETQYFGPGTRLLVL.

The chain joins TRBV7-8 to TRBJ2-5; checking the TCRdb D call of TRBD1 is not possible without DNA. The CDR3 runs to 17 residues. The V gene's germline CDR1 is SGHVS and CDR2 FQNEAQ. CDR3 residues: CASSLALRGQGQETQYF.

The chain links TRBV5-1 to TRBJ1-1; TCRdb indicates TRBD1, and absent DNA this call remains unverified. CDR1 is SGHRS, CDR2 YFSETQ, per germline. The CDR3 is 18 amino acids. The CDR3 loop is CASSLGSGQVAGDTEAFF.

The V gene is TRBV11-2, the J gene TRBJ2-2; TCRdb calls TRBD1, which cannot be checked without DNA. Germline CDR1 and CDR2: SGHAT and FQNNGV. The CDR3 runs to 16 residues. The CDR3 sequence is CASSRNMDSDTGELFF.

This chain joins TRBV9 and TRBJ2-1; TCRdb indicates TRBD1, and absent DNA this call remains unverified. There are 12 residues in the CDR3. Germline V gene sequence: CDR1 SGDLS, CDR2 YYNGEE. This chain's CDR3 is CASRGSVNEQFF.

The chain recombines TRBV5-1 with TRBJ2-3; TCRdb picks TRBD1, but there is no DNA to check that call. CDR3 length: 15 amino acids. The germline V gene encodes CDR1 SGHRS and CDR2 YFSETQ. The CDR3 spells CASSPGTGLSDTQYF.

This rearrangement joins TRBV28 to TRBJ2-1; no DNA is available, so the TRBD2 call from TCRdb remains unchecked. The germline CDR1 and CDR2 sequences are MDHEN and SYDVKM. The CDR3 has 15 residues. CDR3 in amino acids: CASSQLAGGYNEQFF.

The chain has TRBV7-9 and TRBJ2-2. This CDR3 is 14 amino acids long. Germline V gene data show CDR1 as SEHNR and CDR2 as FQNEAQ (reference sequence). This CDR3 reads CASSAIPSTGELFF. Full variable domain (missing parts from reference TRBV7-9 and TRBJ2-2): DTGVSQNPRHKITKRGQNVTFRCDPISEHNRLYWYRQTLGQGPEFLTYFQNEAQLEKSRLLSDRFSAERPKGSFSTLEIQRTEQGDSAMYLCASSAIPSTGELFFGEGSRLTVL.

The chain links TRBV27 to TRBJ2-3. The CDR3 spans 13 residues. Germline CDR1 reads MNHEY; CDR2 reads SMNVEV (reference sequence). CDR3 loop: CASRRIGTDTQYF.

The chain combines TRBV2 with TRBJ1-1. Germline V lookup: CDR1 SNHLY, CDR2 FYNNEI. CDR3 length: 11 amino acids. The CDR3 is CASRRPTEAFF.

The CDR3 reads CASSLSPGANTEAFF. This chain joins TRBV7-3 and TRBJ1-1; TCRdb calls TRBD1, which cannot be checked without DNA. This CDR3 has 15 amino acids. CDR1 and CDR2 (germline): SGHTA, FQGTGA. The full variable domain, completed using reference TRBV7-3 and TRBJ1-1, is GAGVSQTPSNKVTEKGKYVELRCDPISGHTALYWYRQSLGQGPEFLIYFQGTGAADDSGLPNDRFFAVRPEGSVSTLKIQRTERGDSAVYLCASSLSPGANTEAFFGQGTRLTVV.

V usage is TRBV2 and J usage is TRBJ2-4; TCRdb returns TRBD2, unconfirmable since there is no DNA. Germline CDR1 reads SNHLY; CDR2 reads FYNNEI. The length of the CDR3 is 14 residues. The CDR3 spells CASSVGGAANIQYF. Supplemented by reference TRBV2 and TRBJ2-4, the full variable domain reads EPEVTQTPSHQVTQMGQEVILRCVPISNHLYFYWYRQILGQKVEFLVSFYNNEISEKSEIFDDQFSVERPDGSNFTLKIRSTKLEDSAMYFCASSVGGAANIQYFGAGTRLSVL.

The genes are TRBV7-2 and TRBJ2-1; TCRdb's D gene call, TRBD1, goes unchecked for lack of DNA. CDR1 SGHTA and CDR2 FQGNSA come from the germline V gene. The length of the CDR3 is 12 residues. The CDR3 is CASSVDRGGQFF.

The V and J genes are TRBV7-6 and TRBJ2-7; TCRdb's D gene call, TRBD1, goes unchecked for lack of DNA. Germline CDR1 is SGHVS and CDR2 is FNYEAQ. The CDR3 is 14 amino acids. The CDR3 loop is CASSPPGLGYEQYF.

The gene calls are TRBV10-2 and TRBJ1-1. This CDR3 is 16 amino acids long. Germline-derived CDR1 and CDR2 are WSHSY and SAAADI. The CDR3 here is CASSESAIRMNTEAFF.

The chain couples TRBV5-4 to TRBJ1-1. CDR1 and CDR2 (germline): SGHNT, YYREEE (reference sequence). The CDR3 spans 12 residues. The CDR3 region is CASSLLSDEAFF.

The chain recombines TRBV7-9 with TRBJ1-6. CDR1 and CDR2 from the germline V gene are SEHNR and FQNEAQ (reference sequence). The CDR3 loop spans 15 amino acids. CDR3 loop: CASSQWLGGDSPLHF.

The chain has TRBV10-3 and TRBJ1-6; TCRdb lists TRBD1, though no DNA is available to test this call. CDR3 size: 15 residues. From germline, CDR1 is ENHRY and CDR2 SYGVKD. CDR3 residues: CAIRADRGYNSPLHF.

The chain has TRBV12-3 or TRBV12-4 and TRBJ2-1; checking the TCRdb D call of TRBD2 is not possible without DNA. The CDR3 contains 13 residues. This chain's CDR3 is CASSPGLVGEQFF.

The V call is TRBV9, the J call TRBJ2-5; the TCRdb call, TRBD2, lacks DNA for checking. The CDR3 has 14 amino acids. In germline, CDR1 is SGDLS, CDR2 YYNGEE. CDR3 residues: CASSPAEGRSTQYF.

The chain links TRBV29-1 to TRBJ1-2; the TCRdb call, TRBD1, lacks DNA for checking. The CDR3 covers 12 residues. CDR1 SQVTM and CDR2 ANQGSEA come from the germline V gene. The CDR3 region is CSVTRGDYGYTF.

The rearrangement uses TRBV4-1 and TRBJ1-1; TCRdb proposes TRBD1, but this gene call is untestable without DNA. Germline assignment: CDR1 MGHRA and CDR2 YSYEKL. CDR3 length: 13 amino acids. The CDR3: CASSQDSGAEAFF.